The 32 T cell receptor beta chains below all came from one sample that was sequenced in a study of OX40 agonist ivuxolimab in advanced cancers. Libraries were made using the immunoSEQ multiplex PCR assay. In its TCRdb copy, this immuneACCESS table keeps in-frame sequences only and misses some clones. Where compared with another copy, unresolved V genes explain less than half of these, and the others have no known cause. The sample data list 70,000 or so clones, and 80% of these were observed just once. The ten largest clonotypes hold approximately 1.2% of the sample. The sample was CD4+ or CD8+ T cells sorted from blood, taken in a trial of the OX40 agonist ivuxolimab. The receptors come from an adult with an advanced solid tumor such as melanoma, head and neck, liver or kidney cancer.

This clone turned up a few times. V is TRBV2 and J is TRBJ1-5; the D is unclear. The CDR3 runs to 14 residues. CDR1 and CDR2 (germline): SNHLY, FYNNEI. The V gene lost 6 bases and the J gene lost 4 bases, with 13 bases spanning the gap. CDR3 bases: TGTGCCAGCAGATACGCCCCCCGAAATCAGCCCCAGCATTTT. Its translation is CASRYAPRNQPQHF.

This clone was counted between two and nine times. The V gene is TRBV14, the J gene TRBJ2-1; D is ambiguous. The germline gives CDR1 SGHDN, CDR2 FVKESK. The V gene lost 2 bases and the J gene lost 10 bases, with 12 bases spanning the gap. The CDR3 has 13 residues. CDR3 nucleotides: TGTGCCAGCAGCCAAAGCGCACAGACCGAGCAGTTCTTC. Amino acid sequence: CASSQSAQTEQFF.

The CDR3 sequence is CASSDTGGYGEQYF. The CDR3 coding sequence is TGTGCCAGTAGTGATACAGGGGGCTACGGCGAGCAGTACTTC. The rearrangement uses TRBV19 and TRBJ2-7, with 9 bases lining up with TRBD1. J gave up 6 bases and V 5 bases, and 8 bases lay outside the gene matches. This CDR3 is built from 14 residues. The germline V gene has CDR1 LNHDA and CDR2 SQIVND (reference sequence).

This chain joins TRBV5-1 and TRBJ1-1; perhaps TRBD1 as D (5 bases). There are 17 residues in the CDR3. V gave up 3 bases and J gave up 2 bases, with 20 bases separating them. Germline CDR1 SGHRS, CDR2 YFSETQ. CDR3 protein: CASSSGLGIQSNTEAFF. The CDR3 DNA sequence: TGCGCCAGCAGCTCGGGACTGGGGATACAGTCTAACACTGAAGCTTTCTTT.

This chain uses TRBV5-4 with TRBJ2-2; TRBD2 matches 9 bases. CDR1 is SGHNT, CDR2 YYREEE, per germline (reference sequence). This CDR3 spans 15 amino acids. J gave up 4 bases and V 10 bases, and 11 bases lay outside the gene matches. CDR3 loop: CAAKFSGGGTGELFF. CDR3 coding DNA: TGTGCCGCCAAATTTAGCGGGGGTGGCACCGGGGAGCTGTTTTTT.

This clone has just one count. The CDR3 here is CASSLAGTGVEKLFF. CDR3 nucleotides: TGTGCCAGCAGCTTAGCTGGGACAGGGGTCGAAAAACTGTTTTTT. The rearrangement links TRBV7-8 to TRBJ1-4; 10 bases agree with TRBD1. The CDR3 sequence is 15 residues long. Germline lookup yields CDR1 SGHVS and CDR2 FQNEAQ. After removal of 0 bases from V and 8 bases from J, the junction contained 3 bases not matched to a gene.

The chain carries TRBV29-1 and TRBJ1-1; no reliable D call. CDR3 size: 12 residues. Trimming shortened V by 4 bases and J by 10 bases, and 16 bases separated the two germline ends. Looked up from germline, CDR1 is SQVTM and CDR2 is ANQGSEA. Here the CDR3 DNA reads TGCAGCGTTGTTGATGTGGGTTCTCGAGCTTTCTTT. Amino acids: CSVVDVGSRAFF. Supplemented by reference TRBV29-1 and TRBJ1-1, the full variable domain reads SAVISQKPSRDICQRGTSLTIQCQVDSQVTMMFWYRQQPGQSLTLIATANQGSEATYESGFVIDKFPISRPNLTFSTLTVSNMSPEDSSIYLCSVVDVGSRAFFGQGTRLTVV.

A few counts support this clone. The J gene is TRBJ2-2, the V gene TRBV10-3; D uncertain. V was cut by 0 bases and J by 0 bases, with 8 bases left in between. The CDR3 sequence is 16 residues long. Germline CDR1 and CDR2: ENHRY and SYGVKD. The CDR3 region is CAISESGQPNTGELFF. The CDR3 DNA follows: TGTGCCATCAGTGAGTCCGGGCAGCCGAACACCGGGGAGCTGTTTTTT.

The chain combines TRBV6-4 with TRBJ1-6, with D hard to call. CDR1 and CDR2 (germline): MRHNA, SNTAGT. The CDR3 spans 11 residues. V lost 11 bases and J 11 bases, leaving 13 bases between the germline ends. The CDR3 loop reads CASTVRPPLHF. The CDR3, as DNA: TGTGCCTCAACTGTACGGCCACCCCTCCACTTT.

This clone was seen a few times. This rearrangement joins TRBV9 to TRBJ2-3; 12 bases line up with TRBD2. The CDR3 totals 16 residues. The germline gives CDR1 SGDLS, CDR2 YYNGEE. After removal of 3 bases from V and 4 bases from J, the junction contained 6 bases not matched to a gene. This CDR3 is CASSDSSGGASDTQYF. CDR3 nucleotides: TGTGCCAGCAGCGACTCTAGCGGGGGGGCGTCAGATACGCAGTATTTT.

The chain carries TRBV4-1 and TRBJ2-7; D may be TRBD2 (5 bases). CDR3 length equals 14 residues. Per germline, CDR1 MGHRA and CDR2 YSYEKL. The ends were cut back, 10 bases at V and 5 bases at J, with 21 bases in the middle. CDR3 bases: TGCGCCACCTATCATGTCCGCCAGAGGGACGAGCAGTACTTC. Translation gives CATYHVRQRDEQYF.

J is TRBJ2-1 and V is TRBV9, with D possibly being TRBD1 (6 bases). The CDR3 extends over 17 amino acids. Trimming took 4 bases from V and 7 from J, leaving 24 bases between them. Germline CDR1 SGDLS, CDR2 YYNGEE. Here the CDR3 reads CASSLEGTGTYINEQFF. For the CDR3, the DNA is TGTGCCAGCAGCCTTGAGGGTACAGGGACGTATATAAATGAGCAGTTCTTC.

The CDR3 DNA sequence: TGTGCCAGTAGTATGGGTCGGCGGGACCACAATCAGCCCCAGCATTTT. This sequence encodes CASSMGRRDHNQPQHF. The rearrangement joins TRBV19 to TRBJ1-5; D is possibly TRBD1 (5 bases). The V and J ends lost 3 bases and 3 bases respectively, with 15 bases between them. There are 16 residues in the CDR3. Germline V gene lookup returns CDR1 LNHDA and CDR2 SQIVND (reference sequence).

CDR3 sequence reads: CASSQEVPRQSNQPQHF. The CDR3 DNA sequence: TGCGCCAGCAGCCAAGAAGTCCCCAGACAGAGCAATCAGCCCCAGCATTTT. V usage is TRBV4-3 and J usage is TRBJ1-5; possible D gene TRBD1, 5 bases. V was cut by 0 bases and J by 1 base, with 13 bases left in between. CDR3 size: 17 residues. Germline lookup yields CDR1 LGHNA and CDR2 YSLEER.

CDR3 protein: CAWSELGQGNTEAFF. Written as DNA, the CDR3 is TGTGCCTGGAGTGAACTGGGACAGGGGAACACTGAAGCTTTCTTT. This chain uses TRBV30 with TRBJ1-1, with 9 positions matching TRBD1. This CDR3 comprises 15 residues. Trimming removed 1 base from V and 1 base from J; junction bases left unmatched: 4. Germline V gene lookup returns CDR1 GTSNPN and CDR2 SVGIG (reference sequence).

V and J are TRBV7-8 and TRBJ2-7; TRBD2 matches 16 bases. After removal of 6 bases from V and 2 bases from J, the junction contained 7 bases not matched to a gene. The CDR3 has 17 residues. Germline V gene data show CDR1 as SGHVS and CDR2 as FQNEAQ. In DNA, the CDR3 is TGTGCCAGCAGTCCAGCAGGGACTAGCGGGGGGGCCTACGAGCAGTACTTC. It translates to CASSPAGTSGGAYEQYF. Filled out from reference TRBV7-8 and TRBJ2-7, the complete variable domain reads GAGVSQSPRYKVAKRGQDVALRCDPISGHVSLFWYQQALGQGPEFLTYFQNEAQLDKSGLPSDRFFAERPEGSVSTLKIQRTQQEDSAVYLCASSPAGTSGGAYEQYFGPGTRLTVT.

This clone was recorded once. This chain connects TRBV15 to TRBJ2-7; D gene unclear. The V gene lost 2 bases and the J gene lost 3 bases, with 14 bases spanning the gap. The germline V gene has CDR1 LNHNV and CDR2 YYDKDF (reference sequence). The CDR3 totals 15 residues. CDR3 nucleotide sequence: TGTGCCACCAGCAGACAGGACCTCCCCAGCTACGAGCAGTACTTC. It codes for CATSRQDLPSYEQYF. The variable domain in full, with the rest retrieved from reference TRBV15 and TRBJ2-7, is DAMVIQNPRYQVTQFGKPVTLSCSQTLNHNVMYWYQQKSSQAPKLLFHYYDKDFNNEADTPDNFQSRRPNTSFCFLDIRSPGLGDTAMYLCATSRQDLPSYEQYFGPGTRLTVT.

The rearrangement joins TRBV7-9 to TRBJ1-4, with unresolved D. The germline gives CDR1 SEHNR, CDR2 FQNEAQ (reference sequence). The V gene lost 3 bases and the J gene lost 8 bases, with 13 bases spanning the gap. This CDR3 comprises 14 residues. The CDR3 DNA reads TGTGCCAGCAGCTTGGGCAGGTTCGGGGAAAAACTGTTTTTT. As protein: CASSLGRFGEKLFF.

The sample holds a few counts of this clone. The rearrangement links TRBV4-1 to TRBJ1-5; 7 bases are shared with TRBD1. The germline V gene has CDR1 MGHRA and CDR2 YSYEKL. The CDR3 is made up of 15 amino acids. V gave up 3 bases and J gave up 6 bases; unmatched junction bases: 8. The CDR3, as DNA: TGCGCCAGCAGCCATTCTTCAGGGGGACCTCAGCCCCAGCATTTT. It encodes CASSHSSGGPQPQHF.

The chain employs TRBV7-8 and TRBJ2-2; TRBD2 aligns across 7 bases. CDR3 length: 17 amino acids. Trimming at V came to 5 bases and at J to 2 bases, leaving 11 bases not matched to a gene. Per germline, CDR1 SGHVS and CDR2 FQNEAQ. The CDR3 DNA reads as TGTGCCAGCAGCCCTAGAGGGTGGACTAGAAACACCGGGGAGCTGTTTTTT. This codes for CASSPRGWTRNTGELFF.

The CDR3 region has the DNA TGCAGCGTTGAGGGCCAAATGAACACTGAAGCTTTCTTT. This codes for CSVEGQMNTEAFF. The chain carries TRBV29-1 and TRBJ1-1; D is ambiguous. CDR1 is SQVTM and CDR2 is ANQGSEA in the germline V gene. The CDR3 runs to 13 residues. V was cut by 3 bases and J by 0 bases, with 8 bases left in between.

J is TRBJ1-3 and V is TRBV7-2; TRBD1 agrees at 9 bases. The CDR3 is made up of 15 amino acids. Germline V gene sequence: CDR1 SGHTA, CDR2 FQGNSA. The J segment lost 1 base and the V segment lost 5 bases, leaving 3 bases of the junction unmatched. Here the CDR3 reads CASSKGTGSGNTIYF. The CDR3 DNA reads TGTGCCAGCAGCAAGGGGACAGGGTCTGGAAACACCATATATTTT.

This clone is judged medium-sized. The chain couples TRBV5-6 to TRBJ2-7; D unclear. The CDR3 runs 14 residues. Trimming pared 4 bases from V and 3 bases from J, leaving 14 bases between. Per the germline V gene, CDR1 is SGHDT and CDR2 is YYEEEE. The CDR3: CASSHTGPDYEQYF. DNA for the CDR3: TGTGCCAGCAGCCATACTGGGCCCGACTACGAGCAGTACTTC.

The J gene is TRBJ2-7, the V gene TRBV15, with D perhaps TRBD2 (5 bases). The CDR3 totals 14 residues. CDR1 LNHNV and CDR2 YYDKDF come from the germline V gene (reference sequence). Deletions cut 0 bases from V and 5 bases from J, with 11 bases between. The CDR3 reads CATSREGRGNEQYF. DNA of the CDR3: TGTGCCACCAGCAGAGAAGGTCGGGGTAACGAGCAGTACTTC.

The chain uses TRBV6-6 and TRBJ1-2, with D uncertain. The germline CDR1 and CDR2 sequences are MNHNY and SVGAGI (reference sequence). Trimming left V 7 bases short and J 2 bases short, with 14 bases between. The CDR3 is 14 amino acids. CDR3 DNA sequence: TGTGCCAGCATAGCAGATAATTACAACTATGGCTACACCTTC. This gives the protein CASIADNYNYGYTF.

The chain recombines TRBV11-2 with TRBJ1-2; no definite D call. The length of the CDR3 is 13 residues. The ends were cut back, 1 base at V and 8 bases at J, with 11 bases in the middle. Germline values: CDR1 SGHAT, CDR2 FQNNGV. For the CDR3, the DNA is TGTGCCAGCAGCTTAGTAAGGGTGGGAGGCTACACCTTC. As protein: CASSLVRVGGYTF. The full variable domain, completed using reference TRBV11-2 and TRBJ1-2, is EAGVAQSPRYKIIEKRQSVAFWCNPISGHATLYWYQQILGQGPKLLIQFQNNGVVDDSQLPKDRFSAERLKGVDSTLKIQPAKLEDSAVYLCASSLVRVGGYTFGSGTRLTVV.

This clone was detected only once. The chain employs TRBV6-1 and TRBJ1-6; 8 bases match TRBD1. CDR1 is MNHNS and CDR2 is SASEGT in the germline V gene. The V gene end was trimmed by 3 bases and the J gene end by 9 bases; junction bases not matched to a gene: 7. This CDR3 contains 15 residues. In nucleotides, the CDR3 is TGTGCCAGCAGTGAGCCCCCGGACAGGGCTTCACCCCTCCACTTT. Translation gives CASSEPPDRASPLHF.

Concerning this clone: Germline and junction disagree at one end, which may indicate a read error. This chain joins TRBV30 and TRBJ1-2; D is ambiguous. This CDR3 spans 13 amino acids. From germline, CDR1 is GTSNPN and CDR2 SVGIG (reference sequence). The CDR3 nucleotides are TGTGCCTGGAGTGTTGGCCGGTCCTATAGCTACACCTTC. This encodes CAWSVGRSYSYTF. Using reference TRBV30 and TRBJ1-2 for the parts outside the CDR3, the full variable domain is SQTIHQWPATLVQPVGSPLSLECTVEGTSNPNLYWYRQAAGRGLQLLFYSVGIGQISSEVPQNLSASRPQDRQFILSSKKLLLSDSGFYLCAWSVGRSYSYTFGSGTRLTVV.

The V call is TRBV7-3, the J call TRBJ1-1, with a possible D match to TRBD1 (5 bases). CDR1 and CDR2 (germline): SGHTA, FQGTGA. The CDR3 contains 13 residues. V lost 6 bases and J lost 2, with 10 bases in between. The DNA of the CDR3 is TGTGCCAGCAGATATGACAGAAACACTGAAGCTTTCTTT. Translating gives CASRYDRNTEAFF.

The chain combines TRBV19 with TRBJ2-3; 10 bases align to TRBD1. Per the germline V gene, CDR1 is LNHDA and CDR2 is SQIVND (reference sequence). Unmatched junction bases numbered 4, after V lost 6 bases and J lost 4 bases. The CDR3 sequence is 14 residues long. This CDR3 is CASRRTGGSDTQYF. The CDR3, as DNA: TGTGCCAGTAGGAGGACAGGGGGATCAGATACGCAGTATTTT.

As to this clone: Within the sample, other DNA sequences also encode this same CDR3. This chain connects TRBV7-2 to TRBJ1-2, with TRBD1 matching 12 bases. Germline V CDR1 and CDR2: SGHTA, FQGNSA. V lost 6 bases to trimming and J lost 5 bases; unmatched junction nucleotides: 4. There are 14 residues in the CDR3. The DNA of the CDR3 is TGTGCCAGCAGTTCGGGACAGGGGGCTTATGGCTACACCTTC. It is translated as CASSSGQGAYGYTF.

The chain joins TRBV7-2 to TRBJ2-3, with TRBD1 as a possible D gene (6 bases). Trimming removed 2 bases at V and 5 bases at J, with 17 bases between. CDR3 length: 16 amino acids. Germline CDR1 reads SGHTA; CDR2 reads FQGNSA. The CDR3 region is CASSLMGSGAKDTQYF. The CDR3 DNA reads TGTGCCAGCAGCTTAATGGGGTCAGGGGCAAAAGATACGCAGTATTTT.